This T cell receptor (beta chain) was captured in a study of radiotherapy plus CTLA-4 blockade in lung cancer. Study-level results: TCR clones from tumors expanded in blood after radiotherapy plus ipilimumab.

Assay: immunoSEQ multiplex PCR; the TCRdb copy retains only in-frame clones and omits some. Found here are about 87,000 clones, around 87% of them singletons; the top ten hold 15% to 20%. The CDR3 runs 11 residues. Trimming removed 0 bases from V and 11 bases from J, with 7 bases in between. Germline V gene sequence: CDR1 LGHNA, CDR2 YNFKEQ. For this clone: The antigen is unknown.

The sample consisted of peripheral blood, taken from a patient treated with radiotherapy plus ipilimumab. The source of this sequence is a human donor with non-small cell lung cancer that progressed on radiotherapy plus ipilimumab. The chain has TRBV4-2 and TRBJ1-1, with a tentative D call TRBD1 (5 bases). This CDR3 reads CASSQDGAAFF. For the CDR3, the DNA is TGTGCCAGCAGCCAAGATGGGGCGGCTTTCTTT.